A single sample is the source of the 10 T cell receptor beta chains below, sequenced in a study of PD-1 blockade in mismatch repair-deficient tumors. The time point is: approximately 11-day in vitro stimulation with candidate neoantigen peptide 2. These receptors' targets are unknown. Clones were read by immunoSEQ multiplex PCR, and TCRdb kept only the in-frame ones, dropping some. The sample contains more than 9,500 clones, more than 75% of which appear only once. The sample was cells cultured in vitro, taken from a patient treated with pembrolizumab. These receptors were collected from an adult with mismatch repair-deficient cancer.

V and J are TRBV5-1 and TRBJ2-1, with TRBD2 matching over 7 bases. Unmatched junction bases numbered 8, after V lost 5 bases and J lost 3 bases. Germline V gene sequence: CDR1 SGHRS, CDR2 YFSETQ. The CDR3 totals 15 residues. This CDR3 reads CASRGGRAVYNEQFF. CDR3 nucleotides: TGCGCCAGCAGGGGGGGGAGGGCCGTCTACAATGAGCAGTTCTTC.

J is TRBJ2-7 and V is TRBV18, with 8 bases lining up with TRBD2. Germline trimming cut 2 bases from V and 3 bases from J; bases unmatched to any gene: 6. The CDR3 length is 15 residues. CDR1 and CDR2 from the germline V gene are KGHSH and LQKENI. CDR3 sequence: CASSPTAGDFYEQYF. In DNA form, the CDR3 reads TGTGCCAGCTCACCAACAGCGGGAGACTTCTACGAGCAGTACTTC.

This chain joins TRBV7-6 and TRBJ2-3, with 11 bases fitting TRBD2. The ends lost 5 bases at V and 1 base at J; junction bases unmatched: 2. CDR3 length: 15 residues. From germline, CDR1 is SGHVS and CDR2 FNYEAQ. The CDR3 region has the DNA TGTGCCAGCAGCCTACTAGCGGGGGGCACAGATACGCAGTATTTT. Residues: CASSLLAGGTDTQYF.

The genes are TRBV7-2 and TRBJ1-2; 9 nucleotides align to TRBD1. This CDR3 comprises 15 residues. From germline, CDR1 is SGHTA and CDR2 FQGNSA. V lost 1 base, J lost 6 bases, and 6 bases stayed unmatched. This CDR3 is CASSLVGDRGDGYTF. The CDR3 nucleotides read TGTGCCAGCAGCTTAGTTGGCGACAGGGGGGATGGCTACACCTTC.

The J gene is TRBJ2-1, the V gene TRBV5-1; D ambiguous. V lost 4 bases to trimming and J lost 6 bases, with 11 bases between them. Germline V gives CDR1 SGHRS, CDR2 YFSETQ. This CDR3 region has 13 residues. For the CDR3, the DNA is TGCGCCAGCAGCGAAGGGTCAGGCAATGAGCAGTTCTTC. This translates into CASSEGSGNEQFF.

The V and J genes are TRBV2 and TRBJ1-5; 8 bases map to TRBD1. The CDR3 consists of 16 residues. Germline values: CDR1 SNHLY, CDR2 FYNNEI. J was trimmed by 0 bases and V by 6 bases; bases with no gene match: 7. The CDR3, as DNA: TGTGCCAGCAGCGGGGGACAGGTATATAGCAATCAGCCCCAGCATTTT. Amino acid sequence: CASSGGQVYSNQPQHF.

The rearrangement links TRBV6-4 to TRBJ2-3, with D possibly TRBD1 on 5 matching bases. V lost 7 bases and J 0 bases, leaving 14 bases between the germline ends. The CDR3 consists of 15 residues. Germline V gene lookup returns CDR1 MRHNA and CDR2 SNTAGT. In nucleotides, the CDR3 is TGTGCCAGCATACGACAGCACACCAGCACAGATACGCAGTATTTT. Translating it yields CASIRQHTSTDTQYF.

J is TRBJ1-6 and V is TRBV19; the D is unclear. V lost 8 bases and J lost 0, with 8 bases in between. This CDR3 has 14 residues. CDR1 is LNHDA and CDR2 is SQIVND in the germline V gene (reference sequence). The CDR3 loop is CASGLYSYNSPLHF. The CDR3 DNA is TGTGCCAGTGGACTATACTCCTATAATTCACCCCTCCACTTT.

The chain carries TRBV6-1 and TRBJ1-2; possible D gene TRBD1, 6 bases. CDR1 and CDR2 from the germline V gene are MNHNS and SASEGT. V dropped 0 bases and J dropped 4 bases, with 12 bases sitting between them. This CDR3 has 15 residues. This CDR3 is CASSEAPGQVYGYTF. The CDR3 DNA sequence: TGTGCCAGCAGTGAAGCACCGGGACAAGTCTATGGCTACACCTTC.

The chain recombines TRBV6-6 with TRBJ2-4, with TRBD2 matching 11 bases. Germline CDR1 and CDR2: MNHNY and SVGAGI (reference sequence). V was clipped by 6 bases and J by 8 bases; unmatched bases: 0. The CDR3 is 12 residues long. The CDR3 loop is CASRLAGDIQYF. The CDR3 DNA reads as TGTGCCAGCAGACTAGCGGGAGACATTCAGTACTTC.